The 26 T cell receptor beta chains below were found in one sample sequenced in a study of patients and donors after allogeneic stem cell transplantation. From the RT-PCR reads, TCRdb called clonotypes with MiXCR, one entry per CDR3 protein. The table has 90,000 to 120,000 distinct CDR3 sequences, approximately 40% seen once. Specimen: blood, either unsorted or a sorted T cell fraction (not recorded which). Source of these receptors: a human donor who was either an allogeneic HSCT recipient or a stem cell or donor lymphocyte infusion donor (not recorded which). It is not recorded whose cells these are; they may come from a transplant donor.

The chain is built from TRBV19 and TRBJ1-1, with 7 bases matching TRBD1. This CDR3 contains 14 residues. V lost 5 bases to trimming and J lost 4 bases; unmatched junction nucleotides: 7. Germline CDR1 LNHDA, CDR2 SQIVND (reference sequence). For the CDR3, the DNA is TGTGCCAGTAGTGCACAGGGGAGAGCCACTGAAGCTTTCTTT. It codes for CASSAQGRATEAFF.

This clonotype occurred many times. The rearrangement links TRBV7-9 to TRBJ2-3; D not certain. The CDR3 totals 12 residues. The germline CDR1 and CDR2 sequences are SEHNR and FQNEAQ (reference sequence). V dropped 7 bases and J dropped 1 base, with 6 bases sitting between them. The CDR3 DNA reads as TGTGCCAGCATTTCCGGCACAGATACGCAGTATTTT. Amino acids: CASISGTDTQYF.

This clonotype was found a few times. CDR3 amino acids: CASSSKDRLNTEAFF. The CDR3 coding sequence is TGTGCCAGCAGCTCTAAAGACAGGCTGAACACTGAAGCTTTCTTT. The gene calls are TRBV5-6 and TRBJ1-1, with a tentative D call TRBD1 (6 bases). Germline V CDR1 and CDR2: SGHDT, YYEEEE. The CDR3 runs to 15 residues. V lost 3 bases and J lost 0, with 12 bases in between. The full variable domain, rest sourced from reference TRBV5-6 and TRBJ1-1, is DAGVTQSPTHLIKTRGQQVTLRCSPKSGHDTVSWYQQALGQGPQFIFQYYEEEERQRGNFPDRFSGHQFPNYSSELNVNALLLGDSALYLCASSSKDRLNTEAFFGQGTRLTVV.

This sequence joins TRBV6-5 and TRBJ1-1, with no clear D. Trimming left V 5 bases short and J 4 bases short, with 8 bases between. The germline gives CDR1 MNHEY, CDR2 SVGAGI. This CDR3 has 12 amino acids. The CDR3 sequence is CASSRAGTEAFF. CDR3 DNA: TGTGCCAGCAGTCGAGCGGGCACTGAAGCTTTCTTT.

This clonotype has only a few counts. The chain joins TRBV12-3 or TRBV12-4 to TRBJ1-4; D is ambiguous. The V gene lost 2 bases and the J gene lost 7 bases, with 11 bases spanning the gap. This CDR3 has 14 amino acids. For the CDR3, the DNA is TGTGCCAGCAGTTTAAGGGCCGCGGGTGAAAAACTGTTTTTT. Translated, it gives CASSLRAAGEKLFF.

The chain recombines TRBV4-3 with TRBJ2-3; 12 nucleotides match TRBD2. This CDR3 spans 15 amino acids. V lost 1 base to trimming and J lost 5 bases; unmatched junction nucleotides: 1. Germline lookup yields CDR1 LGHNA and CDR2 YSLEER. The CDR3 DNA reads as TGCGCCAGCAGCCAAGGACTAGCGGGAGAAGATACGCAGTATTTT. Its protein is CASSQGLAGEDTQYF.

This chain connects TRBV18 to TRBJ1-1; TRBD1 might be the D (6 bases). The CDR3 loop spans 13 amino acids. Trimming pared 6 bases from V and 4 bases from J, leaving 12 bases between. Germline assignment: CDR1 KGHSH and CDR2 LQKENI. CDR3 nucleotide sequence: TGTGCCAGCTCCCAACAGGGAATCACTGAAGCTTTCTTT. This translates into CASSQQGITEAFF.

This clonotype has more than one count but fewer than ten. The chain joins TRBV5-1 to TRBJ2-1, with 12 positions matching TRBD2. The CDR3 length is 15 residues. Germline assignment: CDR1 SGHRS and CDR2 YFSETQ. J lost 9 bases, V lost 7 bases, and 11 bases had no gene match. CDR3 in DNA: TGCGCCAGCGCGCTACTAGCGGGAGGCTCCTTTGAGCAGTTCTTC. The encoded protein is CASALLAGGSFEQFF.

CDR3 residues: CSVDSGYGYTF. The CDR3 DNA reads TGCAGCGTTGACTCCGGGTATGGCTACACCTTC. The chain employs TRBV29-1 and TRBJ1-2; D is ambiguous. Germline CDR1 SQVTM, CDR2 ANQGSEA. Trimming left V 3 bases short and J 5 bases short, with 7 bases between. The CDR3 contains 11 residues.

This clonotype was seen a single time. This chain links TRBV15 with TRBJ1-1; the match to TRBD1 covers 7 bases. Trimming cost V 4 bases and J 1 base; bases outside gene matches: 6. The V gene's germline CDR1 is LNHNV and CDR2 YYDKDF (reference sequence). This CDR3 has 15 residues. CDR3 residues: CATSTYRGPNTEAFF. CDR3 DNA sequence: TGTGCCACCAGCACATACAGGGGACCGAACACTGAAGCTTTCTTT. Supplemented by reference TRBV15 and TRBJ1-1, the full variable domain reads DAMVIQNPRYQVTQFGKPVTLSCSQTLNHNVMYWYQQKSSQAPKLLFHYYDKDFNNEADTPDNFQSRRPNTSFCFLDIRSPGLGDTAMYLCATSTYRGPNTEAFFGQGTRLTVV.

This clonotype was counted only a few times. This sequence joins TRBV28 and TRBJ2-7; 10 bases match TRBD1. The CDR3 has 14 residues. CDR1 and CDR2 (germline): MDHEN, SYDVKM. V gave up 6 bases and J gave up 4 bases; unmatched junction bases: 6. The CDR3 DNA is TGTGCCAGCAGGGAGACAGGGGGCGTGTACGAGCAGTACTTC. Its protein is CASRETGGVYEQYF.

This clonotype appeared many times. This chain joins TRBV29-1 and TRBJ1-1; D gene unclear. CDR3 length: 13 residues. Looked up from germline, CDR1 is SQVTM and CDR2 is ANQGSEA. Trimming took 4 bases from V and 0 from J, leaving 9 bases between them. CDR3 nucleotides: TGCAGCGTTGTGCAGCCCTTGAACACTGAAGCTTTCTTT. Amino acid sequence: CSVVQPLNTEAFF.

This clonotype was found many times. The rearrangement uses TRBV7-9 and TRBJ1-1; D unclear. Trimming took 2 bases from V and 4 from J, leaving 8 bases between them. Germline V gives CDR1 SEHNR, CDR2 FQNEAQ (reference sequence). The length of the CDR3 is 13 residues. In DNA, the CDR3 is TGTGCCAGCAGCTTATCAGGCGGCACTGAAGCTTTCTTT. Translated: CASSLSGGTEAFF.

CDR3 bases: TGTGCCAGCAGGCAGGACAGGATTTATAGAGCTTTCTTT. This sequence encodes CASRQDRIYRAFF. J is TRBJ1-1 and V is TRBV7-2; TRBD1 matches at 7 bases. The CDR3 is 13 residues long. CDR1 SGHTA and CDR2 FQGNSA come from the germline V gene. J gave up 10 bases and V 6 bases, and 11 bases lay outside the gene matches.

This clonotype was counted once. The chain recombines TRBV3-1 with TRBJ2-1, with TRBD2 identical over 7 bases. V was clipped by 0 bases and J by 10 bases; unmatched bases: 9. CDR1 is LGHDT and CDR2 is YNNKEL in the germline V gene (reference sequence). This CDR3 contains 15 residues. CDR3 DNA: TGTGCCAGCAGCCAAGATCTTCAGCGGGGAAGGGAGCAGTTCTTC. It codes for CASSQDLQRGREQFF.

V usage is TRBV3-1 and J usage is TRBJ2-3; D is possibly TRBD1 (5 bases). V was clipped by 6 bases and J by 6 bases, with 10 bases between them. From germline, CDR1 is LGHDT and CDR2 YNNKEL (reference sequence). The CDR3 sequence is 12 residues long. The CDR3: CASSPQADTQYF. CDR3 coding DNA: TGTGCCAGCAGTCCACAGGCGGATACGCAGTATTTT.

This clonotype occurred a few times. This rearrangement joins TRBV19 to TRBJ1-1; 7 bases align to TRBD1. The CDR3 totals 14 residues. The germline CDR1 and CDR2 sequences are LNHDA and SQIVND (reference sequence). Losses at the gene ends were 6 bases for V and 5 bases for J; bases not matched to a gene: 9. CDR3 residues: CASRIQGGATEAFF. The CDR3 DNA reads TGTGCCAGTAGAATCCAGGGGGGAGCGACTGAAGCTTTCTTT.

The chain is built from TRBV20-1 and TRBJ1-6; D is unresolved. Trimming took off 3 bases at V and 13 bases at J, with 19 bases between the two ends. In germline, CDR1 is DFQATT, CDR2 SNEGSKA (reference sequence). The CDR3 loop spans 14 amino acids. CDR3: CSASRAEWSTPLHF. For the CDR3, the DNA is TGCAGTGCTAGTCGAGCAGAGTGGTCGACGCCCCTCCACTTT.

The chain employs TRBV4-2 and TRBJ2-5; no firm D call. The CDR3 is 18 residues long. The V gene's germline CDR1 is LGHNA and CDR2 YNFKEQ. Trimming shortened V by 0 bases and J by 0 bases, and 17 bases separated the two germline ends. The CDR3 is CASSQDRSAHAYQETQYF. The CDR3 DNA sequence: TGTGCCAGCAGCCAAGATAGGAGCGCACACGCGTACCAAGAGACCCAGTACTTC.

The V and J genes are TRBV20-1 and TRBJ1-5, with D possibly being TRBD1 (5 bases). Trimming pared 5 bases from V and 0 bases from J, leaving 14 bases between. The CDR3 has 15 amino acids. Germline CDR1 and CDR2: DFQATT and SNEGSKA (reference sequence). The DNA for the CDR3 is TGCAGTGCTGGACCGACAGACTATAGCAATCAGCCCCAGCATTTT. This encodes CSAGPTDYSNQPQHF.

The chain joins TRBV12-3 or TRBV12-4 to TRBJ2-2; D ambiguous. Trimming left V 6 bases short and J 6 bases short, with 8 bases between. CDR3 length: 12 amino acids. CDR3 protein: CASRFSPGELFF. CDR3 DNA: TGTGCCAGCAGATTTAGCCCCGGGGAGCTGTTTTTT.

The rearrangement uses TRBV15 and TRBJ1-2; the match to TRBD1 covers 9 bases. Looked up from germline, CDR1 is LNHNV and CDR2 is YYDKDF (reference sequence). After removal of 0 bases from V and 8 bases from J, the junction contained 7 bases not matched to a gene. The CDR3 spans 15 residues. Here the CDR3 reads CATSREGTGIRGYTF. The CDR3 DNA reads TGTGCCACCAGCAGAGAAGGGACAGGGATCCGCGGCTACACCTTC. Together with reference TRBV15 and TRBJ1-2, the CDR3 gives the full variable domain: DAMVIQNPRYQVTQFGKPVTLSCSQTLNHNVMYWYQQKSSQAPKLLFHYYDKDFNNEADTPDNFQSRRPNTSFCFLDIRSPGLGDTAMYLCATSREGTGIRGYTFGSGTRLTVV.

This clonotype occurred a few times. The chain couples TRBV14 to TRBJ1-6; tentatively, D is TRBD1 (5 bases). V was cut by 2 bases and J by 4 bases, with 15 bases left in between. The germline V gene has CDR1 SGHDN and CDR2 FVKESK. This CDR3 has 17 residues. The CDR3, as DNA: TGTGCCAGCAGCCAACGGGGGACCGGAATATATAATTCACCCCTCCACTTT. It is translated as CASSQRGTGIYNSPLHF.

This clonotype was seen only a few times. The chain uses TRBV11-3 and TRBJ2-5, with D uncertain. Per the germline V gene, CDR1 is SGHNT and CDR2 is YENEEA. V dropped 3 bases and J dropped 3 bases, with 14 bases sitting between them. The CDR3 spans 15 residues. The DNA of the CDR3 is TGTGCCAGCAGCTTGAGTCTCGGCGACGAAGAGACCCAGTACTTC. This sequence encodes CASSLSLGDEETQYF.

The chain is built from TRBV6-5 and TRBJ2-7; 12 bases fit TRBD2. CDR1 and CDR2 from the germline V gene are MNHEY and SVGAGI. The CDR3 spans 17 residues. J was trimmed by 0 bases and V by 4 bases; bases with no gene match: 7. The CDR3 spells CASSSLAGGPSSYEQYF. The CDR3 nucleotides read TGTGCCAGCAGTTCACTAGCGGGAGGCCCCAGCTCCTACGAGCAGTACTTC.

The chain carries TRBV7-8 and TRBJ1-2; D unclear. V was trimmed by 0 bases and J by 5 bases, leaving 19 bases between them. The CDR3 extends over 17 amino acids. Looked up from germline, CDR1 is SGHVS and CDR2 is FQNEAQ. The CDR3 sequence is CASSLALNRRIYYGYTF. In DNA form, the CDR3 reads TGTGCCAGCAGCTTAGCGTTGAACAGACGAATTTATTATGGCTACACCTTC. The whole variable domain, remainder taken from reference TRBV7-8 and TRBJ1-2, is GAGVSQSPRYKVAKRGQDVALRCDPISGHVSLFWYQQALGQGPEFLTYFQNEAQLDKSGLPSDRFFAERPEGSVSTLKIQRTQQEDSAVYLCASSLALNRRIYYGYTFGSGTRLTVV.